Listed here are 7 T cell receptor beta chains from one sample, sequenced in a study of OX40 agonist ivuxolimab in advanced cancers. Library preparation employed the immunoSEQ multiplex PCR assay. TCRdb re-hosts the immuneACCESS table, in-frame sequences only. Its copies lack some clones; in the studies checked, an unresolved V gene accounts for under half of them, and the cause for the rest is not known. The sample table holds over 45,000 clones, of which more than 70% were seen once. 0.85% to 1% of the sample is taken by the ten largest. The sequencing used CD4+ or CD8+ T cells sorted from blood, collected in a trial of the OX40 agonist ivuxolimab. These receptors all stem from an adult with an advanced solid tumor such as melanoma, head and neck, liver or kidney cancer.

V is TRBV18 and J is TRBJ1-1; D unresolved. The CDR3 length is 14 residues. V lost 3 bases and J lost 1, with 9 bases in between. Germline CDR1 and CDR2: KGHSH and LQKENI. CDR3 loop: CASSPISRNTEAFF. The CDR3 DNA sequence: TGTGCCAGCTCACCTATTTCCCGGAACACTGAAGCTTTCTTT.

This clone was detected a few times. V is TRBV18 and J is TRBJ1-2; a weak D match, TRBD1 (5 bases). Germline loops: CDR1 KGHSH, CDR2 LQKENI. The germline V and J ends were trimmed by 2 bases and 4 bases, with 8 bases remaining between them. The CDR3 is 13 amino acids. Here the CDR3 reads CASSPADSYGYTF. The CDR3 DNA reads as TGTGCCAGCTCACCAGCAGACAGCTATGGCTACACCTTC. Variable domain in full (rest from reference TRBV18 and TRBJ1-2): NAGVMQNPRHLVRRRGQEARLRCSPMKGHSHVYWYRQLPEEGLKFMVYLQKENIIDESGMPKERFSAEFPKEGPSILRIQQVVRGDSAAYFCASSPADSYGYTFGSGTRLTVV.

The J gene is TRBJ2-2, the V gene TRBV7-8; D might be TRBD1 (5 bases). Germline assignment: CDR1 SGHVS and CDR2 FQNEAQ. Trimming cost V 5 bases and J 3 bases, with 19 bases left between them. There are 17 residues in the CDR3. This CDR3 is CASSQGPDRTHTGELFF. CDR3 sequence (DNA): TGTGCCAGCAGCCAAGGGCCCGACAGAACTCACACCGGGGAGCTGTTTTTT.

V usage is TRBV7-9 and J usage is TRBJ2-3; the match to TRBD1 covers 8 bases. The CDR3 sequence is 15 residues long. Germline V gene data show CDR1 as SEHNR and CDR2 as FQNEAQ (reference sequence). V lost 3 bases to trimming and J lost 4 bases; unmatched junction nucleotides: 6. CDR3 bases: TGTGCCAGCAGCTTGACGCAGGGGGCGGCAGATACGCAGTATTTT. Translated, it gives CASSLTQGAADTQYF.

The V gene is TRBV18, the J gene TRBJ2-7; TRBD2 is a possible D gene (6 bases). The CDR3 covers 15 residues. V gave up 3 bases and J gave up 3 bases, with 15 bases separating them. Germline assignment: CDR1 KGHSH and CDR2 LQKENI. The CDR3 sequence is CASSPGTGVGYEQYF. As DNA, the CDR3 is TGTGCCAGCTCACCGGGTACGGGAGTAGGCTACGAGCAGTACTTC.

The CDR3 DNA sequence: TGTGCCAGTAGTATGGTCCAGGAGGTTGCCTATGGCTACACCTTC. Encoded protein: CASSMVQEVAYGYTF. The rearrangement joins TRBV19 to TRBJ1-2; D unclear. The CDR3 runs 15 residues. Between the trimmed V and J ends, which lost 3 bases and 4 bases, there was a span of 15 bases. Germline V lookup: CDR1 LNHDA, CDR2 SQIVND (reference sequence).

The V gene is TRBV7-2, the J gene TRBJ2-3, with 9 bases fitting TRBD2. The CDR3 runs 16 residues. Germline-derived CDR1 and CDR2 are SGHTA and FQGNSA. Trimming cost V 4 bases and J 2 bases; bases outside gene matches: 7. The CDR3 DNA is TGTGCCAGCAGCTCTGAGCGGGGGGCGACCACAGATACGCAGTATTTT. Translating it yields CASSSERGATTDTQYF.